These 7 T cell receptor beta chains were sequenced from one sample in a study of blood T cells in healthy people across ages. The use of a sample-barcoded 5' primer and a J-beta primer mix characterized a second PCR of roughly 7 to 12 cycles. TCRdb reanalysed the 5' RACE reads using MiXCR and keeps one entry per CDR3 protein. The sample has 350,000 to 450,000 distinct CDR3 sequences; approximately 52% are singletons. Specimen: blood. All receptors derive from a man in his 60s in good health.

This chain uses TRBV15 with TRBJ2-3; the D is unclear. This CDR3 has 15 amino acids. V was clipped by 2 bases and J by 2 bases, with 11 bases between them. Germline assignment: CDR1 LNHNV and CDR2 YYDKDF (reference sequence). CDR3 amino acids: CATSRPPGPTDTQYF. The DNA of the CDR3 is TGTGCCACCAGCAGACCACCCGGACCCACAGATACGCAGTATTTT.

The chain joins TRBV10-3 to TRBJ2-5; D is possibly TRBD1 (6 bases). The J call is uncertain, as TRBJ2-7 better fits the DNA end. CDR1 ENHRY and CDR2 SYGVKD come from the germline V gene. The CDR3 sequence is 14 residues long. The chain's CDR3 is CAISETDRRHEQYF. In DNA form, the CDR3 reads TGTGCCATCAGTGAGACGGACAGACGTCACGAGCAGTACTTC.

As for this clonotype: Compared with germline, one end of the junction differs, possibly owing to a read error. The V gene is TRBV7-2, the J gene TRBJ1-2; D may be TRBD1 (6 bases). CDR1 is SGHTA, CDR2 FQGNSA, per germline. This CDR3 spans 13 amino acids. The CDR3 is CASSLGPGAGYTF. The CDR3 coding sequence is TGCGCCAGCAGCTTAGGGCCAGGGGCTGGCTACACCTTC.

The table lists this clonotype with a few counts. The V and J genes are TRBV28 and TRBJ2-7; D uncertain. V was pared by 6 bases and J by 3 bases, with 12 bases between. Germline V CDR1 and CDR2: MDHEN, SYDVKM. This CDR3 has 13 amino acids. CDR3 loop: CASRAPTYYEQYF. CDR3 nucleotide sequence: TGTGCCAGCAGGGCTCCAACATACTACGAGCAGTACTTC.

The gene calls are TRBV6-4 and TRBJ2-7; 12 bases match TRBD2. The ends lost 8 bases at V and 2 bases at J; junction bases unmatched: 10. The length of the CDR3 is 16 residues. Looked up from germline, CDR1 is MRHNA and CDR2 is SNTAGT. CDR3 in DNA: TGTGCCAGCCACCTCCCTAGCGGGGGGGGTACCTACGAGCAGTACTTC. Protein: CASHLPSGGGTYEQYF.

The chain has TRBV5-1 and TRBJ1-2; D unresolved. Per germline, CDR1 SGHRS and CDR2 YFSETQ. This CDR3 comprises 13 residues. V was cut by 1 base and J by 8 bases, with 12 bases left in between. The CDR3 DNA reads as TGCGCCAGCAGCTTGAGTGGGCCACGGGGCTACACCTTC. Amino acids: CASSLSGPRGYTF.

The chain uses TRBV7-2 and TRBJ2-5, with 7 bases aligning to TRBD1. CDR1 and CDR2 (germline): SGHTA, FQGNSA. The CDR3 is made up of 11 amino acids. The V gene end was trimmed by 10 bases and the J gene end by 8 bases; junction bases not matched to a gene: 7. CDR3 nucleotide sequence: TGTGCCATCCAAGCAGGGGGAACCCAGTACTTC. Protein: CAIQAGGTQYF.